A selection of T cell receptor beta chains follows, all from one sample in a study of radiotherapy plus CTLA-4 blockade in lung cancer. Produced via immunoSEQ multiplex PCR; TCRdb's table is partial and in-frame only. The sample has about 68,000 clones, around 80% seen once; the top ten hold roughly 9.7%. Specimen: peripheral blood, collected from a patient treated with radiotherapy plus ipilimumab. Receptor source: a human donor with non-small cell lung cancer who had a complete response to radiotherapy plus ipilimumab. Each CDR3 is given without its conserved first and last residue.

V | CDR3
TRBV6-5 | ASRTTGYAYGQY
TRBV18 | ASSRTSGRAGETQY
TRBV18 | ASSQGWGQETQY
TRBV6-6 | ASSDGRGDTIY
TRBV19 | ASSPPGGNGNTIY
TRBV6-5 | ASRGQETTNEKLF
TRBV2 | ATMGNWADSPLH
TRBV18 | ASSPRGSEAF
TRBV11-3 | ASSSQLNTEAF
TRBV5-1 | ASFRTGDTGELF
TRBV18 | ASSPQGGGSGANVLT
TRBV4-3 | ASSRNGGGSPDTQY
TRBV5-1 | ASSPEGLAGPEGETQY
TRBV18 | ASSPPYTYEQY
TRBV29-1 | SVGIERGLSYEQY
TRBV7-7 | ASSPGLAGVSEQF
TRBV30 | AWSVVAEYYELAKNIQY
TRBV2 | ASITTGQETQY
TRBV18 | ASSPGTVQPQH
TRBV27 | ASSGGAGRSSYNEQF
TRBV19 | ASSIGLATLYGYT
TRBV4-3 | ASSHRGNTGELF
TRBV7-9 | ASRVLTGVRETQY
TRBV19 | ASSTLPVFVNEQF
TRBV19 | ASNIGQRTRGNTGELF
TRBV5-4 | ASSLRTSGSADTQY
TRBV7-2 | ASSSPGAGASYNEQF
TRBV7-6 | ASSLRWTNEKLF
TRBV7-2 | ASSRNRAVSTDTQY
TRBV2 | ASSTQGSGELF
TRBV2 | ASTQGPLVGEQY
TRBV6-5 | ASSENTANYGYT
TRBV5-4 | ASSLEFRGYT
TRBV10-3 | AISDSGTTYGYT
TRBV13 | ASSPAGTGYIEQY
TRBV19 | ASRDRDQPQH
TRBV11-2 | ASSPRPGTGNYGYT
TRBV27 | ASNDLAGGPGDTQY
TRBV27 | ASSFLAQDPRNRNEQF
TRBV18 | ASSKTSGGEETQY
TRBV9 | ASSPPGLAGGLKTQY
TRBV14 | ASSQRGGQPQH
TRBV7-9 | ASSGNGFEAF
TRBV7-8 | ASSPYRTGGDDDGYT
TRBV12-5 | ASGTWGGTYEQY
TRBV30 | AWSVTGHGYT
TRBV4-3 | ASSQDMVNSYGYT
TRBV29-1 | SVEEGEQGYLMNTEAF